The next 27 T cell receptor beta chains were all read from a single sample in a study of blood T cell repertoires in COVID-19. Sequencing was performed with immunoSEQ multiplex PCR; in TCRdb, only in-frame clones are kept and a portion is missing. The sample yields some 250,000 clones, around 93% seen once. What was sequenced was PBMCs or T cells enriched from blood (not recorded which). These receptors all come from a human donor in a cohort exposed to, infected with or recovered from COVID-19 (not recorded which). The donor label of this sample is uncertain.

V usage is TRBV12-3 or TRBV12-4 and J usage is TRBJ2-5; 9 bases are a match to TRBD2. The trim removed 3 bases at V and 5 bases at J, leaving 1 base unmatched. The CDR3 runs to 13 residues. CDR3 coding DNA: TGTGCCAGCAGTTTGGCGGGGGGGGAGACCCAGTACTTC. It codes for CASSLAGGETQYF.

Here the CDR3 DNA reads TGTGCCAGCAGCCCTAGCGGGGGGGGCCCCCATGAGCAGTTCTTC. This gives the protein CASSPSGGGPHEQFF. V usage is TRBV9 and J usage is TRBJ2-1; 12 nucleotides match TRBD2. The germline V gene encodes CDR1 SGDLS and CDR2 YYNGEE. Trimming took 4 bases from V and 8 from J; bases not matched to a gene: 7. The CDR3 consists of 15 residues.

This clone was seen once. This chain connects TRBV27 to TRBJ2-1; 13 bases match TRBD2. V gave up 2 bases and J gave up 6 bases; unmatched junction bases: 1. Germline lookup yields CDR1 MNHEY and CDR2 SMNVEV (reference sequence). This CDR3 has 15 amino acids. The CDR3 is CASSLRLAGGNEQFF. The CDR3 bases are TGTGCCAGCAGTTTAAGACTAGCGGGGGGCAATGAGCAGTTCTTC.

The count of this clone is one. The chain combines TRBV28 with TRBJ1-3, with D possibly TRBD1 on 5 matching bases. The CDR3 runs to 16 residues. Germline CDR1 is MDHEN and CDR2 is SYDVKM. Deletions cut 3 bases from V and 4 bases from J, with 16 bases between. CDR3 sequence (DNA): TGTGCCAGCAGTTTTGGGTGGTGGACAACCGGAAACACCATATATTTT. Its translation is CASSFGWWTTGNTIYF.

The chain employs TRBV6-2 or TRBV6-3 and TRBJ1-2; TRBD1 aligns across 9 bases. Germline trimming cut 6 bases from V and 2 bases from J; bases unmatched to any gene: 10. The CDR3 covers 16 residues. The germline CDR1 and CDR2 sequences are MNHEY and SVGEGT. The CDR3 loop is CASSSGRDRANYGYTF. The DNA of the CDR3 is TGTGCCAGCAGCAGTGGAAGGGACAGGGCCAACTATGGCTACACCTTC.

The rearrangement uses TRBV2 and TRBJ1-2; D is unresolved. The CDR3 is made up of 14 amino acids. Germline V lookup: CDR1 SNHLY, CDR2 FYNNEI. V lost 2 bases, J lost 3 bases, and 10 bases lay in between. In DNA, the CDR3 is TGTGCCAGCAGTGAAACAGCCGATGACTATGGCTACACCTTC. It translates to CASSETADDYGYTF.

The rearrangement uses TRBV27 and TRBJ1-1, with D possibly TRBD1 on 6 matching bases. Per the germline V gene, CDR1 is MNHEY and CDR2 is SMNVEV (reference sequence). V lost 8 bases, J lost 10 bases, and 20 bases lay in between. This CDR3 comprises 13 residues. This chain's CDR3 is CASSELGAQGAFF. CDR3 sequence (DNA): TGTGCCAGCTCCGAGCTGGGGGCGCAGGGAGCTTTCTTT.

The chain uses TRBV7-6 and TRBJ2-7, with D maybe TRBD1 (6 bases). V lost 5 bases, J lost 6 bases, and 11 bases lay in between. This CDR3 is built from 12 residues. Germline lookup yields CDR1 SGHVS and CDR2 FNYEAQ. CDR3 sequence: CASSGQKSEQYF. In DNA, the CDR3 is TGTGCCAGCAGCGGACAGAAGTCCGAGCAGTACTTC.

On this clone itself: Other DNA sequences in the same sample also yield this CDR3. This chain joins TRBV12-3 or TRBV12-4 and TRBJ2-7; the D gene is possibly TRBD1 (6 bases). This CDR3 has 13 residues. V was clipped by 6 bases and J by 1 base, with 10 bases between them. The CDR3: CASSLGQSYEQYF. The CDR3 DNA follows: TGTGCCAGCAGCCTAGGACAGTCCTACGAGCAGTACTTC.

The J gene is TRBJ1-5, the V gene TRBV30; 8 nucleotides agree with TRBD1. CDR1 GTSNPN and CDR2 SVGIG come from the germline V gene (reference sequence). This CDR3 spans 14 amino acids. With 3 bases clipped from V and 4 bases from J, the junction kept 5 bases outside the gene matches. CDR3 sequence (DNA): TGTGCCTGGAGGAGGACAGGGCCAAATCAGCCCCAGCATTTT. This sequence encodes CAWRRTGPNQPQHF.

The V gene is TRBV9, the J gene TRBJ2-7; 7 nucleotides match TRBD1. Per germline, CDR1 SGDLS and CDR2 YYNGEE. The CDR3 has 13 amino acids. With 4 bases clipped from V and 5 bases from J, the junction kept 6 bases outside the gene matches. CDR3 amino acids: CASSTRTGDEQYF. DNA of the CDR3: TGTGCCAGCAGCACACGTACAGGGGACGAGCAGTACTTC.

The rearrangement joins TRBV5-1 to TRBJ2-7, with 9 positions matching TRBD1. Germline-derived CDR1 and CDR2 are SGHRS and YFSETQ. Trimming took 3 bases from V and 5 from J; bases not matched to a gene: 9. This CDR3 has 15 residues. The CDR3 sequence: CASSWSGRDRDEQYF. The CDR3 DNA sequence: TGCGCCAGCAGCTGGTCCGGCCGGGACAGGGACGAGCAGTACTTC.

The rearrangement links TRBV10-3 to TRBJ1-6, with unresolved D. There are 15 residues in the CDR3. Germline V CDR1 and CDR2: ENHRY, SYGVKD. Trimming removed 2 bases from V and 6 bases from J, with 11 bases in between. CDR3: CAISEPTGLNSPLHF. Written as DNA, the CDR3 is TGTGCCATCAGTGAGCCGACTGGACTTAATTCACCCCTCCACTTT.

In this sample, this clone turned up once. The chain uses TRBV9 and TRBJ1-3; tentatively, D is TRBD1 (5 bases). Germline assignment: CDR1 SGDLS and CDR2 YYNGEE. There are 15 residues in the CDR3. V was cut by 0 bases and J by 2 bases, with 9 bases left in between. CDR3 DNA: TGTGCCAGCAGCGTAGATGTCAGGGCTGGAAACACCATATATTTT. Protein product: CASSVDVRAGNTIYF. The full variable domain, its missing parts supplied by reference TRBV9 and TRBJ1-3, is DSGVTQTPKHLITATGQRVTLRCSPRSGDLSVYWYQQSLDQGLQFLIQYYNGEERAKGNILERFSAQQFPDLHSELNLSSLELGDSALYFCASSVDVRAGNTIYFGEGSWLTVV.

The chain carries TRBV21-1 and TRBJ2-7; TRBD1 is taken as the D call from the table, unchecked against the DNA. TRBV21-1 is assigned pseudogene status. This CDR3 comprises 12 residues. Here the CDR3 DNA reads TGTGCCAGCAGCAAAGAGGGGTACGAGCAGTACTTC. Amino acid sequence: CASSKEGYEQYF.

This rearrangement joins TRBV24-1 to TRBJ2-1, with D perhaps TRBD1 (6 bases). CDR3 length: 14 amino acids. Germline CDR1 KGHDR, CDR2 SFDVKD. V gave up 3 bases and J gave up 7 bases, with 12 bases separating them. The CDR3 DNA reads as TGTGCCACCAGTGATGTATTACAGGGAAATGAGCAGTTCTTC. Protein: CATSDVLQGNEQFF.

The chain links TRBV30 to TRBJ1-4; 8 nucleotides match TRBD1. With 0 bases clipped from V and 4 bases from J, the junction kept 1 base outside the gene matches. CDR3 length: 14 amino acids. Germline V lookup: CDR1 GTSNPN, CDR2 SVGIG (reference sequence). CDR3 residues: CAWSVTGGNEKLFF. The CDR3 DNA follows: TGTGCCTGGAGTGTAACAGGGGGTAATGAAAAACTGTTTTTT. Full variable domain (outside the CDR3, taken from reference TRBV30 and TRBJ1-4): SQTIHQWPATLVQPVGSPLSLECTVEGTSNPNLYWYRQAAGRGLQLLFYSVGIGQISSEVPQNLSASRPQDRQFILSSKKLLLSDSGFYLCAWSVTGGNEKLFFGSGTQLSVL.

V usage is TRBV5-1 and J usage is TRBJ2-1; 10 bases line up with TRBD2. The CDR3 spans 14 residues. Germline assignment: CDR1 SGHRS and CDR2 YFSETQ. With V trimmed by 5 bases and J by 6 bases, 5 bases remained unmatched. The CDR3 DNA follows: TGCGCCAGCAGACCTCTAGCGGGGGCCAATGAGCAGTTCTTC. Its translation is CASRPLAGANEQFF.

The chain uses TRBV6-5 and TRBJ2-7; TRBD2 is a possible D gene (6 bases). V shed 11 bases and J shed 4 bases, with 21 bases lying between them. Germline assignment: CDR1 MNHEY and CDR2 SVGAGI. The CDR3 consists of 14 residues. The CDR3 DNA reads TGTGCCTCCCGGAGTAGGTGGGCGGGATACGAGCAGTACTTC. This translates into CASRSRWAGYEQYF.

The chain employs TRBV7-2 and TRBJ1-1; 7 bases are shared with TRBD1. The CDR3 sequence is 15 residues long. Germline V lookup: CDR1 SGHTA, CDR2 FQGNSA. V lost 5 bases, J lost 2 bases, and 8 bases stayed unmatched. In nucleotides, the CDR3 is TGTGCCAGCAGCCTAGGGGACAGAAGAAACACTGAAGCTTTCTTT. The encoded protein is CASSLGDRRNTEAFF.

The J gene is TRBJ1-2, the V gene TRBV13; tentatively, D is TRBD1 (6 bases). Per germline, CDR1 PRHDT and CDR2 FYEKMQ (reference sequence). This CDR3 is built from 14 residues. V was clipped by 3 bases and J by 4 bases, with 12 bases between them. The CDR3 spells CASSFSGGGYGYTF. The DNA for the CDR3 is TGTGCCAGCAGCTTTTCGGGGGGCGGCTATGGCTACACCTTC.

Here the CDR3 DNA reads TGTGCCAGCAGCCCTTCCTTCTACGAGCAGTACTTC. Translating it yields CASSPSFYEQYF. The rearrangement links TRBV5-5 to TRBJ2-7; D call uncertain. Germline CDR1 is SGHKS and CDR2 is YYEKEE (reference sequence). V gave up 4 bases and J gave up 3 bases, with 8 bases separating them. CDR3 size: 12 residues. Full variable domain (rest looked up from reference TRBV5-5 and TRBJ2-7): DAGVTQSPTHLIKTRGQQVTLRCSPISGHKSVSWYQQVLGQGPQFIFQYYEKEERGRGNFPDRFSARQFPNYSSELNVNALLLGDSALYLCASSPSFYEQYFGPGTRLTVT.

The chain joins TRBV10-3 to TRBJ2-7; the match to TRBD1 covers 7 bases. The V and J ends lost 10 bases and 4 bases, in that order; junction bases with no gene match: 13. CDR3 length: 14 amino acids. The germline V gene encodes CDR1 ENHRY and CDR2 SYGVKD. CDR3 loop: CATSGTESFYEQYF. The CDR3 nucleotides read TGTGCCACTTCCGGGACAGAAAGTTTTTACGAGCAGTACTTC.

This sequence joins TRBV7-9 and TRBJ1-1, with unresolved D. This CDR3 has 12 residues. Between the trimmed V and J ends, which lost 2 bases and 7 bases, there was a span of 8 bases. Germline-derived CDR1 and CDR2 are SEHNR and FQNEAQ (reference sequence). CDR3 sequence reads: CASSLHRGEAFF. DNA for the CDR3: TGTGCCAGCAGCTTACACCGGGGTGAAGCTTTCTTT.

This chain joins TRBV6-2 or TRBV6-3 and TRBJ2-2, with D perhaps TRBD2 (5 bases). Germline V lookup: CDR1 MNHEY, CDR2 SVGEGT. V shed 3 bases and J shed 7 bases, with 18 bases lying between them. This CDR3 is 16 amino acids long. In DNA form, the CDR3 reads TGTGCCAGCAGTTATCTGTGGGCTAGCTACGGCGGGGAGCTGTTTTTT. This sequence encodes CASSYLWASYGGELFF.

J is TRBJ2-5 and V is TRBV19; no clear D. This CDR3 spans 13 amino acids. Trimming shortened V by 5 bases and J by 1 base, and 8 bases separated the two germline ends. Germline CDR1 and CDR2: LNHDA and SQIVND (reference sequence). DNA for the CDR3: TGTGCCAGTAGTTTACTCGCCCAAGAGACCCAGTACTTC. As protein: CASSLLAQETQYF.

The genes are TRBV5-4 and TRBJ2-3, with 15 bases identical to TRBD2. This CDR3 is 17 amino acids long. Germline CDR1 SGHNT, CDR2 YYREEE (reference sequence). The trim removed 2 bases at V and 4 bases at J, leaving 5 bases unmatched. The CDR3, as DNA: TGTGCCAGCAGCTTAGGTGGACTAGCGGGGGGGGCAGATACGCAGTATTTT. Translated: CASSLGGLAGGADTQYF.